The next 9 T cell receptor beta chains were all read from a single sample in a study of Tregs in tolerant kidney transplant recipients. Here immunoSEQ multiplex PCR was the method, and the copy in TCRdb shows in-frame clones only, minus some. The sample records approximately 65,000 clones, roughly 84% being singletons. Specimen: CD4+ T cells from blood. These receptors were obtained from a human donor in good health.

J is TRBJ1-2 and V is TRBV20-1; D remains unclear. The CDR3 is made up of 11 amino acids. With 8 bases removed from V and 3 bases from J, the gap between germline ends came to 10 bases. Germline V gene sequence: CDR1 DFQATT, CDR2 SNEGSKA (reference sequence). DNA of the CDR3: TGCAGTCCCCGTTCCGACTATGGCTACACCTTC. Its protein is CSPRSDYGYTF.

The gene calls are TRBV7-2 and TRBJ2-7; no definite D call. The length of the CDR3 is 13 residues. Deletions cut 2 bases from V and 1 base from J, with 6 bases between. CDR1 and CDR2 from the germline V gene are SGHTA and FQGNSA. The CDR3 nucleotides read TGTGCCAGCAGCTTATCAACTTCCTACGAGCAGTACTTC. This gives the protein CASSLSTSYEQYF.

The rearrangement links TRBV21-1 to TRBJ2-1; TRBD1 is taken as the D call from the table, unchecked against the DNA. TRBV21-1 is a known pseudogene. The CDR3 contains 17 residues. CDR3 amino acids: CASSNYPGTGASNEQFF. In DNA form, the CDR3 reads TGTGCCAGCAGCAATTACCCCGGGACAGGGGCTAGCAATGAGCAGTTCTTC.

The chain employs TRBV15 and TRBJ2-3; D is undetermined. CDR1 and CDR2 (germline): LNHNV, YYDKDF (reference sequence). V lost 3 bases to trimming and J lost 8 bases, with 12 bases between them. CDR3 length: 13 residues. The CDR3 DNA sequence: TGTGCCACCAGCAGCCGACTCCAAGGTACGCAGTATTTT. This sequence encodes CATSSRLQGTQYF.

J is TRBJ2-3 and V is TRBV9; D is tentatively TRBD1 or TRBD2 (5 bases each). Between the trimmed V and J ends, which lost 0 bases and 7 bases, there was a span of 18 bases. CDR1 and CDR2 from the germline V gene are SGDLS and YYNGEE. The length of the CDR3 is 16 residues. The CDR3 loop reads CASSVGWDPRSHTQYF. Here the CDR3 DNA reads TGTGCCAGCAGCGTAGGCTGGGACCCGAGGAGCCATACGCAGTATTTT.

The chain links TRBV19 to TRBJ1-4, with TRBD1 identical over 7 bases. The CDR3 loop spans 16 amino acids. Germline-derived CDR1 and CDR2 are LNHDA and SQIVND (reference sequence). Trimming cost V 4 bases and J 5 bases; bases outside gene matches: 10. The CDR3 nucleotides are TGTGCCAGTAGTACCCCTAGACAGGGCGGGAATGAAAAACTGTTTTTT. Encoded protein: CASSTPRQGGNEKLFF.

The table lists this clone with a count of one. The J gene is TRBJ2-7, the V gene TRBV30; no definite D call. The V end was cut by 2 bases, the J end by 3 bases, with 11 bases between. CDR1 is GTSNPN and CDR2 is SVGIG in the germline V gene (reference sequence). The CDR3 loop spans 13 amino acids. Here the CDR3 reads CAWSKATNYEQYF. CDR3 coding DNA: TGTGCCTGGAGTAAAGCAACTAACTACGAGCAGTACTTC.

This clone was picked up one time. The rearrangement links TRBV28 to TRBJ2-3, with 16 bases fitting TRBD2. The ends lost 6 bases at V and 6 bases at J; junction bases unmatched: 9. CDR1 is MDHEN and CDR2 is SYDVKM in the germline V gene. This CDR3 comprises 17 residues. The CDR3 DNA is TGTGCCAGCAGCTCCGGGACTAGCGGGAGGGGAAGGGATACGCAGTATTTT. This translates into CASSSGTSGRGRDTQYF.

The chain combines TRBV28 with TRBJ1-1; 10 bases align to TRBD1. Germline values: CDR1 MDHEN, CDR2 SYDVKM. This CDR3 has 15 residues. The junction had 9 bases not matched to a gene; V was cut back by 6 bases and J by 5 bases. CDR3 region: CASRSPGQGWTEAFF. Written as DNA, the CDR3 is TGTGCCAGCAGATCCCCGGGACAGGGGTGGACTGAAGCTTTCTTT.